The rows below give T cell receptor beta chains drawn from one sample of a study of post-analysis software for immune sequencing data. TCRdb re-called the PCR reads through MiXCR, storing one row per CDR3 protein. The sample holds about 680,000 distinct CDR3 sequences; more than 50% are singletons and the top ten take 11%. The sample comprised blood. All receptors derive from a girl aged 2-15 years with multiple sclerosis. The CDR3 runs from the conserved cysteine through the conserved F or W. The D gene is left open where the match is weak. Not every row has a clone size; where given, it reads once, few, many or a size class.

CDR3nt,CDR3aa,d_gene,len,j_gene,abundance,v_gene
TGTGCCAACAGCCAACCGGCTGAGCAGTTCTTC,CANSQPAEQFF,NA,11,TRBJ2-1,NA,TRBV3-1
TGTGCCAGCAGCTTAGGCGGGGCTTGGGGTACAGATACGCAGTATTTT,CASSLGGAWGTDTQYF,NA,16,TRBJ2-3,NA,TRBV7-2
TGTGCCAGCAAAGGGGCGTATGACAATGAGCAGTTCTTC,CASKGAYDNEQFF,NA,13,TRBJ2-1,few,TRBV12-3/TRBV12-4
TGCGCCATCAGATCCGGGACCCCAAGGTGTAACGAGCAGTACTTC,CAIRSGTPRCNEQYF,NA,15,TRBJ2-7,NA,TRBV4-1
TGTGCCAGCAGCCAGGACAGGCGGTTGAACACTGAAGCTTTCTTT,CASSQDRRLNTEAFF,TRBD1,15,TRBJ1-1,NA,TRBV3-1
TGTGCCAGCAGCTTAGTTCGCGGGCAATACAATGAGCAGTTCTTC,CASSLVRGQYNEQFF,NA,15,TRBJ2-1,few,TRBV11-2
TGCGCCAGCAGCTCGCCCGGGGTCACTGAGCAGTTCTTC,CASSSPGVTEQFF,NA,13,TRBJ2-1,NA,TRBV5-1
TGCAGTGCTGGCAGCTGGGTGAATGAGCAGTTCTTC,CSAGSWVNEQFF,NA,12,TRBJ2-1,NA,TRBV20-1
TGCGCCAGCAGCTGGAGGGATAATGAGCAGTTCTTC,CASSWRDNEQFF,NA,12,TRBJ2-1,NA,TRBV5-1
TGTGCCAGCAGCCCCCGGGACCCCTACGAGCAGCACTTC,CASSPRDPYEQHF,NA,13,TRBJ2-7,once,TRBV27
TGTGCCAGCAGCTTATTGGACAGGGAAAAACTGTTTTTT,CASSLLDREKLFF,TRBD1,13,TRBJ1-4,NA,TRBV11-2
TGTGCCAGCAGCTTACAGGGATACTATGGCTACACCTTC,CASSLQGYYGYTF,NA,13,TRBJ1-2,NA,TRBV7-2
TGTGCCAGCAGCTCGTCCCGGGACAGGGCTGGGGCCAACGTCCTGACTTTC,CASSSSRDRAGANVLTF,TRBD1,17,TRBJ2-6,NA,TRBV7-6
TGTGCCAGCGCTCGGGGATTGAACACTGAAGCTTTCTTT,CASARGLNTEAFF,NA,13,TRBJ1-1,NA,TRBV6-5
TGCAGTGCACCTAGCGGGAGGAAGCGGAATGAGCAGTTCTTC,CSAPSGRKRNEQFF,TRBD2,14,TRBJ2-1,few,TRBV20-1
TGTGCCAGCAGCCAAGTATATGAGCAGTTCTTC,CASSQVYEQFF,NA,11,TRBJ2-1,few,TRBV14
TGTGCCAGCAGCCGAGGGGTCGCGCGGGGCCAAGAGACCCAGTACTTC,CASSRGVARGQETQYF,NA,16,TRBJ2-5,NA,TRBV7-2
TGCGCCAGCAGCCAAGGGCTGGGGGTGGGGGGCACTGAAGCTTTCTTT,CASSQGLGVGGTEAFF,NA,16,TRBJ1-1,NA,TRBV4-3
TGCAGTGCTAGAGATGTAAAGCTCTATGGCTACACCTTC,CSARDVKLYGYTF,NA,13,TRBJ1-2,NA,TRBV20-1
TGTGCCAGCAGGACCCCTCTAGCGGCCAGCACAGATACGCAGTATTTT,CASRTPLAASTDTQYF,TRBD2,16,TRBJ2-3,NA,TRBV7-9